The entry that follows covers one TCR beta chain sequence. What it recognizes is unknown. The junction departs from germline at one end; a sequencing error may be responsible. Primers included in the PCR were 60 Vbeta and 13 Jbeta primers. The data were produced by immunoSEQ multiplex PCR, yet TCRdb's version contains in-frame clones alone and is incomplete. This table lists tens of thousands of clones. The source of the sample is a study of cytomegalovirus exposure and HLA in healthy donors. Overall study results and limits: After further analysis at a later stage, 16,951 TCR beta sequences were associated with HLA alleles at 0.05 false discovery rate.

Germline lookup yields CDR1 SSHAT and CDR2 FNYEAQ (reference sequence). This CDR3 has 16 amino acids. The sample consisted of PBMCs. This TCR came from a middle-aged woman in good health and CMV-seropositive. V usage is TRBV7-7 and J usage is TRBJ2-1; possibly TRBD2 for D (6 bases). CDR3 sequence (DNA): TGTGCTAGCAGCTTGGGGTCCGGGAGCTCCTACAATGAGCAGTTCTTC. Amino acids: CASSLGSGSSYNEQFF. The entire variable domain, with the rest obtained from reference TRBV7-7 and TRBJ2-1, is as follows: GAGVSQSPRYKVTKRGQDVTLRCDPISSHATLYWYQQALGQGPEFLTYFNYEAQPDKSGLPSDRFSAERPEGSISTLTIQRTEQRDSAMYRCASSLGSGSSYNEQFFGPGTRLTVL.